This T cell receptor (beta chain) was sequenced in a study of T-cell memory formation after mild COVID-19. Study-level background: Clusters were largely donor specific. Study-level results: Pre-infection memory showed some responding clones, and this suggested that cross-reactive memory joined. Clones that shrank (day 15 to 85) were balanced CD4/CD8, whereas later expanders leaned CD4+.

Per germline, CDR1 MNHEY and CDR2 SVGEGT. CDR3 length: 15 residues. The V end lost 2 bases, the J end lost 7 bases, and 17 bases lay between the germline ends. TCRdb re-called the 5' RACE reads through MiXCR, storing one row per CDR3 protein. The table has 40,000 to 60,000 distinct CDR3 sequences, roughly 9% seen once. This clonotype appeared a few times. The antigen is not known. Sequencing was carried out using PBMCs or a T cell subset sorted from them (not recorded which). This sequence joins TRBV6-2 or TRBV6-3 and TRBJ2-5, with D perhaps matching TRBD1 (6 bases). The receptor was isolated from an adult woman who had mild COVID-19 (a few samples of this study predate the infection). Cell type and time point are not known. CDR3 region: CASSYPPYRAGTQYF. CDR3 DNA sequence: TGTGCCAGCAGTTACCCTCCCTACAGGGCAGGGACCCAGTACTTC.